Detailed here is one T cell receptor (beta chain). Its antigen is unidentified. These data are taken from a study of T-cell reconstitution after alpha-beta-depleted transplantation in children. Overall study results and limits: About two months after transplant, alpha-beta T cells reportedly came from several hundred expanded graft clones. T-cell numbers and diversity, one year after transplant, stemmed largely from T cells that were newly produced. Recipient T cells and thymic progenitors that survived gave rise to the high TCRbeta diversity observed at day 60 in some patients.

Construction of the TCRbeta library involved unique molecular identifiers. TCRdb passed the PCR reads through MiXCR, listing each CDR3 protein once. The profile shows about 130,000 distinct CDR3 sequences, more than 9.5% of them singletons. The CDR3 totals 18 residues. Looked up from germline, CDR1 is LGHNA and CDR2 is YSLEER. J gave up 4 bases and V 0 bases, and 13 bases lay outside the gene matches. The V and J genes are TRBV4-3 and TRBJ1-2, with 8 bases fitting TRBD1. The sequences come from PBMCs, mostly from graft donor cells, collected 180 days after TCRalphabeta/CD19-depleted stem cell transplant. This receptor was identified in a girl younger than two who had a stem cell transplant for combined immunodeficiency, so the T cells may come from the graft donor. CDR3 in DNA: TGCGCCAGCAGCCAAGAGCCACATTTACAGGGGGTTGGCTATGGCTACACCTTC. Protein product: CASSQEPHLQGVGYGYTF.